This T cell receptor (beta chain) was documented in a study of T cell repertoires in cytomegalovirus infection. Study-wide background: Recently identified HLA-C-restricted CMV epitopes were among the peptides used. Both a matching HLA type and CMV infection were indicated by public TCR beta signatures. Regarding the study as a whole: The study found HLA-C-restricted CMV-specific TCR beta clonotypes dominating the ex vivo response.

From the reads, TCRdb called clonotypes with MiXCR, one entry per CDR3 protein. The sample contains fewer than 70,000 distinct CDR3 sequences, 25% to 30% of which appear only once. A word on this clonotype: Its matching antigen is unknown.

The CDR3 length is 14 residues. The V gene end was trimmed by 4 bases and the J gene end by 8 bases; junction bases not matched to a gene: 10. The V gene's germline CDR1 is MNHEY and CDR2 SVGAGI. This TCR was sampled from a human donor in good health (CMV status not recorded). Some clones in this sample may be carry-over from other donors' samples. Here the sequenced sample was CD8+ T cells from cultured PBMCs, taken from culture after CMV antigen stimulation. The V gene is TRBV6-5, the J gene TRBJ1-2; TRBD1 aligns across 7 bases. In DNA, the CDR3 is TGTGCCAGCAGTTTGGAACGACAGGGAAGAGGCTACACCTTC. Amino acid sequence: CASSLERQGRGYTF.